A selection of T cell receptor beta chains follows, all from one sample in a study of blood T cell repertoires in COVID-19. Clones were sequenced by immunoSEQ multiplex PCR, and TCRdb holds only the in-frame ones, with some missing. The table lists more than 250,000 clones, around 83% of them singletons. Sequenced material: peripheral blood. The receptors were sampled from a woman aged 50 to 60 with acute or convalescent COVID-19. Each CDR3 is given with its conserved first and last residue. The D gene is left open where the match is weak. For some rows the clone size is stated as once, few or many, or as a class when expanded; others skip it.

d_call,v_call,j_call,clone_size,cdr3_nt,cdr3_aa
-,TRBV7-2,TRBJ1-1,-,TGTGCCAGCAGCCCGACTAGGAACACTGAAGCTTTCTTT,CASSPTRNTEAFF
-,TRBV30,TRBJ2-2,-,TGTGCCTGGAGTGCTCGGCGGGGCACCGGGGAGCTGTTTTTT,CAWSARRGTGELFF
-,TRBV25-1,TRBJ2-7,-,TGTGCCAGCCGAACCCTAAGCCAGCGGCTGGTCGGCGAGCAGTACTTC,CASRTLSQRLVGEQYF
TRBD1,TRBV29-1,TRBJ1-4,-,TGCAGCGGCTATGGACAGGATAGCCAAAAACTGTTTTTT,CSGYGQDSQKLFF
-,TRBV29-1,TRBJ2-2,-,TGCAGCGCCAAGGGCCCGGGGAGCACCGGGGAGCTGTTTTTT,CSAKGPGSTGELFF
-,TRBV2,TRBJ2-1,-,TGTGCCAGCAGTGATGACAGGACTGGGAATGAGCAGTTCTTC,CASSDDRTGNEQFF
TRBD1,TRBV5-8,TRBJ2-7,-,TGTGCCAGCAACAGGGACAGGGCCAACGAGCAGTACTTC,CASNRDRANEQYF
-,TRBV19,TRBJ2-1,-,TGTGCCAGTAGTCTAGGTACCTACAATGAGCAGTTCTTC,CASSLGTYNEQFF
TRBD1,TRBV5-1,TRBJ2-3,-,TGCGCCAGCAGCTCCCAGGACAGGAGGACAGATACGCAGTATTTT,CASSSQDRRTDTQYF
-,TRBV6-2/TRBV6-3,TRBJ2-1,once,TGTGCCAGCAGCGACAGTTACAATGAGCAGTTCTTC,CASSDSYNEQFF
-,TRBV4-2,TRBJ1-2,-,TGTGCCAGCAGCCAAGATAGAGAGGCCAACTATGGCTACACCTTC,CASSQDREANYGYTF
-,TRBV15,TRBJ2-5,-,TGTGCCACCAGCCAGAGGGAAGGGGGAGAGACCCAGTACTTC,CATSQREGGETQYF
TRBD2,TRBV2,TRBJ2-3,-,TGTGCCAGCAGTGAGGCTAGCGGGGGGAGCACAGATACGCAGTATTTT,CASSEASGGSTDTQYF
-,TRBV6-5,TRBJ1-2,-,TGTGCCAGCAAGATACAGGGTGGTGGCTACACCTTC,CASKIQGGGYTF
TRBD2,TRBV11-2,TRBJ2-1,-,TGTGCCAGCAGCTTACCCCCCAGGTGGCGGGAGGTAGATGAGCAGTTCTTC,CASSLPPRWREVDEQFF
-,TRBV19,TRBJ2-3,-,TGTGCCAGTAGTATCTGGACGGGGGGCAACACAGATACGCAGTATTTT,CASSIWTGGNTDTQYF
-,TRBV4-1,TRBJ1-3,-,TGCGCCAGCAGCCTCTGGGGGGGGTCTGGGGACACCATATATTTT,CASSLWGGSGDTIYF
TRBD1,TRBV6-6,TRBJ2-5,-,TGTGCCAGCAGTTACCCTGGACAGGGCCAAGAGACCCAGTACTTC,CASSYPGQGQETQYF
-,TRBV10-3,TRBJ1-2,-,TGTGCCATCAGTGAGTCAGGGGTTGGCTACACCTTC,CAISESGVGYTF
-,TRBV7-3,TRBJ2-1,-,TGTGCCAGCAGCCTCGACTTATACAATGAGCAGTTCTTC,CASSLDLYNEQFF
-,TRBV2,TRBJ2-2,-,TGTGCCAGCCAAGCAGGGCTCCCGGGTACCGGGGAGCTGTTTTTT,CASQAGLPGTGELFF
-,TRBV19,TRBJ2-3,-,TGTGCCAGTGGCACCTACAGTACAGATACGCAGTATTTT,CASGTYSTDTQYF
-,TRBV2,TRBJ1-5,-,TGTGCCAGCCTGTTGGGGCCCTATAGCAATCAGCCCCAGCATTTT,CASLLGPYSNQPQHF
TRBD1,TRBV4-3,TRBJ1-2,-,TGCGCCAGCAGCCAAGAATCTGGACAGGGGGCCTATGGCTACACCTTC,CASSQESGQGAYGYTF
-,TRBV7-2,TRBJ1-2,-,TGTGCCAGCAGCTTAGTTGCGGGCGCGGGTATAGTCTATGGCTACACCTTC,CASSLVAGAGIVYGYTF
TRBD1,TRBV5-1,TRBJ2-5,-,TGCGCCAGCAGCTCAACCGGGACAGGGGAAGAGACCCAGTACTTC,CASSSTGTGEETQYF
TRBD2,TRBV19,TRBJ2-1,-,TGTGCCAGTGAGGGGCTAGCGGGAGGAACCGTAAATGAGCAGTTCTTC,CASEGLAGGTVNEQFF